This T cell receptor (beta chain) was recovered during a study of identical twins. Comment on this clonotype: The antigen is not known.

Germline CDR1 DFQATT, CDR2 SNEGSKA (reference sequence). The CDR3 runs 13 residues. With 6 bases removed from V and 8 bases from J, the gap between germline ends came to 17 bases. Study findings and constraints: Cord blood beta clonotypes that were abundant carried fewer insertions, and memory repertoires showed no such trend.

TCRdb called the 5' RACE reads again in MiXCR, with one record for every CDR3 protein. The sample has 1.5 million to 2 million distinct CDR3 sequences, roughly a third seen once; the top ten hold less than 0.35%. This chain joins TRBV20-1 and TRBJ2-1; tentative D call: TRBD2 (6 bases). Input material: cord blood. The sequence derives from a newborn girl in good health. The CDR3 here is CSALLARSDEQFF. CDR3 nucleotides: TGCAGTGCCCTACTAGCTAGGAGCGATGAGCAGTTCTTC.